The 28 T cell receptor beta chains below come from one sample, sequenced in a study of cytomegalovirus exposure and HLA in healthy donors. Use of 60 Vbeta and 13 Jbeta primers characterized the PCR. Profiled with immunoSEQ multiplex PCR; TCRdb holds only in-frame clones, not every one. The table has around 90,000 clones, around 86% seen once. Sequencing used PBMCs. These TCRs come from a man aged 30 to 45 in good health and CMV-seropositive.

The chain recombines TRBV7-9 with TRBJ1-1; D gene ambiguous. CDR1 SEHNR and CDR2 FQNEAQ come from the germline V gene (reference sequence). The CDR3 is 13 amino acids. Trimming stripped 1 base from V and 5 bases from J, with 8 bases between. CDR3 loop: CASSLGRRTEAFF. DNA of the CDR3: TGTGCCAGCAGCTTAGGTCGCCGGACTGAAGCTTTCTTT.

Only one count was recorded for this clone. The chain links TRBV7-6 to TRBJ2-7; 9 nucleotides agree with TRBD2. The CDR3 covers 15 residues. V was pared by 2 bases and J by 6 bases, with 8 bases of the junction left unmatched. From germline, CDR1 is SGHVS and CDR2 FNYEAQ. CDR3 residues: CASSLSVSAGGEQYF. CDR3 bases: TGTGCCAGCAGCTTATCGGTTTCAGCGGGAGGCGAGCAGTACTTC.

A few counts support this clone. This chain uses TRBV13 with TRBJ2-7, with D possibly matching TRBD2 (5 bases). Between the trimmed V and J ends, which lost 0 bases and 7 bases, there was a span of 7 bases. This CDR3 has 12 amino acids. CDR1 and CDR2 (germline): PRHDT, FYEKMQ (reference sequence). DNA for the CDR3: TGTGCCAGCAGCTTAGGACGCGGGGAGCAGTACTTC. This sequence encodes CASSLGRGEQYF.

The chain carries TRBV19 and TRBJ2-3; D is perhaps TRBD1 (6 bases). This CDR3 has 15 residues. CDR1 LNHDA and CDR2 SQIVND come from the germline V gene (reference sequence). The ends were cut back, 4 bases at V and 4 bases at J, with 15 bases in the middle. CDR3 region: CASSNIRGGSDTQYF. CDR3 bases: TGTGCCAGTAGTAATATCAGGGGCGGCTCAGATACGCAGTATTTT.

This clone has just a few counts. The CDR3 bases are TGCGCCAGCACTGATGGTTCTAGCGGCTACAATGAGCAGTTCTTC. This codes for CASTDGSSGYNEQFF. This chain joins TRBV10-2 and TRBJ2-1; 7 bases map to TRBD2. The CDR3 length is 15 residues. Looked up from germline, CDR1 is WSHSY and CDR2 is SAAADI. Trimming took 7 bases from V and 3 from J; bases not matched to a gene: 9.

The V gene is TRBV2, the J gene TRBJ2-4, with D unclear. Per germline, CDR1 SNHLY and CDR2 FYNNEI. The ends were cut back, 3 bases at V and 7 bases at J, with 25 bases in the middle. The CDR3 consists of 18 residues. CDR3 sequence reads: CASSDRSGHVLFGNIQYF. Written as DNA, the CDR3 is TGTGCCAGCAGTGACCGATCAGGCCACGTCTTGTTTGGTAACATTCAGTACTTC. The variable domain in full, completed from reference TRBV2 and TRBJ2-4, reads EPEVTQTPSHQVTQMGQEVILRCVPISNHLYFYWYRQILGQKVEFLVSFYNNEISEKSEIFDDQFSVERPDGSNFTLKIRSTKLEDSAMYFCASSDRSGHVLFGNIQYFGAGTRLSVL.

The chain links TRBV11-2 to TRBJ2-7; 7 bases match TRBD1. CDR3 length: 15 amino acids. The V and J ends lost 2 bases and 2 bases, in that order; junction bases with no gene match: 6. Germline V CDR1 and CDR2: SGHAT, FQNNGV. DNA of the CDR3: TGTGCCAGCAGCTTATCCGGGACAGCTACCTACGAGCAGTACTTC. Residues: CASSLSGTATYEQYF.

V gene TRBV5-1 combines with J gene TRBJ2-5; 8 nucleotides line up with TRBD1. The V gene end was trimmed by 4 bases and the J gene end by 5 bases; junction bases not matched to a gene: 7. Germline V gene sequence: CDR1 SGHRS, CDR2 YFSETQ. The CDR3 has 14 amino acids. In DNA, the CDR3 is TGCGCCAGCAGCGCCGGACAGGGACAGGAGACCCAGTACTTC. Encoded protein: CASSAGQGQETQYF.

Worth noting for this clone: Other DNA sequences in this specimen translate into the identical CDR3. V usage is TRBV12-5 and J usage is TRBJ1-2; the D gene is possibly TRBD1 (6 bases). V was cut by 1 base and J by 4 bases, with 19 bases left in between. The germline V gene has CDR1 LGHNT and CDR2 FRNRAP. The CDR3 extends over 17 amino acids. Here the CDR3 reads CASGLASPGQDLYGYTF. The CDR3 coding sequence is TGTGCTAGTGGTTTGGCTTCCCCGGGACAAGATCTCTATGGCTACACCTTC.

V gene TRBV6-1 combines with J gene TRBJ1-1; D is unresolved. The CDR3 runs 12 residues. Germline CDR1 and CDR2: MNHNS and SASEGT. Trimming left V 6 bases short and J 3 bases short, with 8 bases between. The CDR3 spells CASRLSDTEAFF. The CDR3 region has the DNA TGTGCCAGCAGGCTCAGCGACACTGAAGCTTTCTTT.

This clone is medium-sized. This same CDR3 is encoded by further DNA sequences in the sample. The chain joins TRBV4-2 to TRBJ2-3; 10 nucleotides line up with TRBD2. Germline V CDR1 and CDR2: LGHNA, YNFKEQ. The V segment lost 0 bases and the J segment 1 base; nucleotides outside the gene matches: 4. The CDR3 has 17 residues. CDR3 nucleotides: TGTGCCAGCAGCCAAGATCGAGCGGGAGGGGGCACAGATACGCAGTATTTT. Encoded protein: CASSQDRAGGGTDTQYF.

The chain recombines TRBV10-2 with TRBJ1-1, with TRBD1 as a possible D gene (5 bases). Germline assignment: CDR1 WSHSY and CDR2 SAAADI. Trimming took off 4 bases at V and 4 bases at J, with 7 bases between the two ends. The CDR3 covers 12 residues. The CDR3 here is CASSAGLTEAFF. The CDR3 nucleotides are TGCGCCAGCAGTGCGGGACTCACTGAAGCTTTCTTT.

The chain links TRBV7-6 to TRBJ2-1, with TRBD2 matching over 11 bases. The CDR3 totals 19 residues. Losses at the gene ends were 1 base for V and 6 bases for J; bases not matched to a gene: 14. Germline V CDR1 and CDR2: SGHVS, FNYEAQ. DNA of the CDR3: TGTGCCAGCAGCTTAGTTTGGGGGGGGACTAGCGGCGTTATCAATGAGCAGTTCTTC. Protein: CASSLVWGGTSGVINEQFF.

The V call is TRBV5-4, the J call TRBJ2-7, with 13 bases that match TRBD2. The V gene's germline CDR1 is SGHNT and CDR2 YYREEE (reference sequence). The CDR3 is made up of 16 amino acids. The V and J ends lost 3 bases and 4 bases, in that order; junction bases with no gene match: 7. CDR3: CASSWGGLAGLYEQYF. CDR3 nucleotide sequence: TGTGCCAGCAGCTGGGGGGGACTAGCGGGATTATACGAGCAGTACTTC. Full variable domain (missing parts from reference TRBV5-4 and TRBJ2-7): ETGVTQSPTHLIKTRGQQVTLRCSSQSGHNTVSWYQQALGQGPQFIFQYYREEENGRGNFPPRFSGLQFPNYSSELNVNALELDDSALYLCASSWGGLAGLYEQYFGPGTRLTVT.

The CDR3 reads CASSYFRDRAGYTF. The CDR3 DNA follows: TGTGCCAGCAGTTACTTTAGGGACAGGGCCGGCTACACCTTC. The chain couples TRBV6-5 to TRBJ1-2, with 9 nucleotides matching TRBD1. Germline CDR1 MNHEY, CDR2 SVGAGI. With 1 base clipped from V and 8 bases from J, the junction kept 5 bases outside the gene matches. This CDR3 is built from 14 residues.

V is TRBV4-1 and J is TRBJ2-7; tentative D call: TRBD1 (5 bases). This CDR3 contains 16 residues. Trimming removed 1 base from V and 8 bases from J, with 21 bases in between. Germline CDR1 is MGHRA and CDR2 is YSYEKL. The CDR3 bases are TGCGCCAGCAGCCAAGTTCTTTCCAGGGAAGGGTTGAAGCAGTACTTC. Translating gives CASSQVLSREGLKQYF.

The CDR3 here is CASGLSDSTIYNEQFF. For the CDR3, the DNA is TGTGCTAGTGGTTTGTCAGACAGCACAATCTACAATGAGCAGTTCTTC. The chain couples TRBV12-5 to TRBJ2-1, with D possibly matching TRBD1 (5 bases). Trimming removed 2 bases from V and 3 bases from J, with 14 bases in between. This CDR3 has 16 amino acids. Germline V gene lookup returns CDR1 LGHNT and CDR2 FRNRAP.

The chain links TRBV10-3 to TRBJ2-1; 7 nucleotides match TRBD2. Germline CDR1 reads ENHRY; CDR2 reads SYGVKD. This CDR3 comprises 16 residues. J lost 0 bases, V lost 2 bases, and 4 bases had no gene match. In nucleotides, the CDR3 is TGTGCCATCAGTGAGCCACTAGCGCACTCCTACAATGAGCAGTTCTTC. It codes for CAISEPLAHSYNEQFF.

This chain uses TRBV4-1 with TRBJ2-2; D possibly corresponds to TRBD2 (5 bases). CDR1 is MGHRA, CDR2 YSYEKL, per germline. V shed 4 bases and J shed 2 bases, with 14 bases lying between them. This CDR3 is built from 16 residues. CDR3 amino acids: CASSPSSWANTGELFF. For the CDR3, the DNA is TGCGCCAGCAGCCCCTCTAGCTGGGCAAACACCGGGGAGCTGTTTTTT.

This sequence joins TRBV7-3 and TRBJ2-1; a possible D gene is TRBD1 (6 bases). The CDR3 has 15 residues. V was cut by 2 bases and J by 8 bases, with 16 bases left in between. In germline, CDR1 is SGHTA, CDR2 FQGTGA. The chain's CDR3 is CASSLGQGSADEQFF. DNA of the CDR3: TGTGCCAGCAGCTTAGGCCAGGGGTCGGCAGATGAGCAGTTCTTC.

In this sample, this clone turned up once. V and J are TRBV7-8 and TRBJ2-1, with 7 bases aligning to TRBD2. The CDR3 is made up of 16 amino acids. Germline assignment: CDR1 SGHVS and CDR2 FQNEAQ. J lost 3 bases, V lost 5 bases, and 10 bases had no gene match. The CDR3 loop is CASSPLELADYNEQFF. The CDR3 DNA reads as TGTGCCAGCAGCCCCTTGGAGCTAGCGGACTACAATGAGCAGTTCTTC.

The chain has TRBV27 and TRBJ2-2; TRBD1 matches at 12 bases. This CDR3 comprises 17 residues. V was clipped by 0 bases and J by 5 bases; unmatched bases: 4. Germline loops: CDR1 MNHEY, CDR2 SMNVEV (reference sequence). CDR3 loop: CASSLSGQGANTGELFF. In DNA, the CDR3 is TGTGCCAGCAGTTTATCGGGACAGGGGGCTAATACCGGGGAGCTGTTTTTT.

The chain links TRBV14 to TRBJ1-5; possible D gene TRBD1, 5 bases. Trimming pared 1 base from V and 9 bases from J, leaving 13 bases between. Looked up from germline, CDR1 is SGHDN and CDR2 is FVKESK. This CDR3 is built from 14 residues. CDR3 sequence: CASSQGPGIGPQHF. The CDR3 DNA reads TGTGCCAGCAGCCAAGGGCCAGGGATAGGGCCCCAGCATTTT.

J is TRBJ1-2 and V is TRBV5-1; D is perhaps TRBD1 (5 bases). Trimming took off 0 bases at V and 4 bases at J, with 13 bases between the two ends. In germline, CDR1 is SGHRS, CDR2 YFSETQ. The CDR3 has 15 residues. CDR3 nucleotides: TGCGCCAGCAGCTTGGCCCCGACAGAATCCTATGGCTACACCTTC. It translates to CASSLAPTESYGYTF.

This chain uses TRBV5-4 with TRBJ2-2, with a tentative D call TRBD2 (6 bases). This CDR3 region has 12 residues. V lost 10 bases to trimming and J lost 1 base, with 8 bases between them. CDR1 is SGHNT, CDR2 YYREEE, per germline (reference sequence). The CDR3 DNA sequence: TGTGCCGGGAGGTTGAACACCGGGGAGCTGTTTTTT. Residues: CAGRLNTGELFF.

The rearrangement joins TRBV4-1 to TRBJ2-2; D may be TRBD2 (7 bases). CDR1 and CDR2 (germline): MGHRA, YSYEKL. The CDR3 runs to 16 residues. Trimming cost V 1 base and J 2 bases, with 11 bases left between them. CDR3 bases: TGCGCCAGCAGCCAAGGGGGGGGCGTTAACACCGGGGAGCTGTTTTTT. It translates to CASSQGGGVNTGELFF.

This rearrangement joins TRBV28 to TRBJ2-5, with 9 bases lining up with TRBD2. Germline CDR1 MDHEN, CDR2 SYDVKM. V gave up 4 bases and J gave up 5 bases; unmatched junction bases: 5. This CDR3 has 14 amino acids. DNA of the CDR3: TGTGCCAGCAGTTCTGGACTAGCGAGGGAGACCCAGTACTTC. Amino acid sequence: CASSSGLARETQYF.

The chain is built from TRBV10-3 and TRBJ2-3; D call uncertain. CDR3 size: 12 residues. V lost 6 bases, J lost 12 bases, and 16 bases lay in between. CDR1 and CDR2 (germline): ENHRY, SYGVKD. Here the CDR3 DNA reads TGTGCCATCAGACAACCCTCAGAACACCAGTATTTT. Protein sequence: CAIRQPSEHQYF.